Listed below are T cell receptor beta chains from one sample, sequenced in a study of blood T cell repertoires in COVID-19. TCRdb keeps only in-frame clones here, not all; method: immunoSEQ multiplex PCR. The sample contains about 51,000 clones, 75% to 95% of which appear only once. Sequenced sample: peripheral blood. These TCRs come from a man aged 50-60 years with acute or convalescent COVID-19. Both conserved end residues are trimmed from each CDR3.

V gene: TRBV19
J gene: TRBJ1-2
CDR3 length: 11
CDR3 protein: ASSPTGNYGYT

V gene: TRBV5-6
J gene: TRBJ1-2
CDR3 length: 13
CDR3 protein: ASSYGQGGLSGYT

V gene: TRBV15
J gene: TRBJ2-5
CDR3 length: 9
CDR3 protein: ATSIQETQY

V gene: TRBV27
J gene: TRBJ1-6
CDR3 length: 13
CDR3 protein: ASSLKGRGNSPLH

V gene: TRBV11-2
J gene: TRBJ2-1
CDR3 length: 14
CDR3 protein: ASSLYPRGLVYEQF

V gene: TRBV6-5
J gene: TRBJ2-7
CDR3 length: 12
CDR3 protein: ASRKTTGAYEQY

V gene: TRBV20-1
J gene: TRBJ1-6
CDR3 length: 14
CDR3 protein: SASERGQGFNSPLH

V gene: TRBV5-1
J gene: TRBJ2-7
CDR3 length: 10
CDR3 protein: ASREGSYEQY

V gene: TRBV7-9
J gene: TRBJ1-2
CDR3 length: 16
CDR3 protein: ASTLLGGLGANNYGYT

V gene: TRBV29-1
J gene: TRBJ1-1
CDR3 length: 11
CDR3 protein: SVAGTLATEAF

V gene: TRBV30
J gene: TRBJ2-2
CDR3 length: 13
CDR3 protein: AWRRGQRNTGELF

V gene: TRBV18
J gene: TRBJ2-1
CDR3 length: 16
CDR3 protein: ASSGIIRLGTENNEQF

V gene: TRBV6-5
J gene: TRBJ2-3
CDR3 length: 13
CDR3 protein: ASSYSQTGTDTQY

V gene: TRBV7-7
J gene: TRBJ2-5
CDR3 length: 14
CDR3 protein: ASSSNLAGVGETQY

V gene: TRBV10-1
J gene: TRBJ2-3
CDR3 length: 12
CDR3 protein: ASSRTGSPDTQY

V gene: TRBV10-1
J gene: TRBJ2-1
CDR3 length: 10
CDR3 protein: ASGGTSGEQF

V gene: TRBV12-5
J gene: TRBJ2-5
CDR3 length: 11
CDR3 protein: ASGLGGRETQY

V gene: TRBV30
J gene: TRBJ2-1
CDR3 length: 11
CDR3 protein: AWNRVSYNEQF

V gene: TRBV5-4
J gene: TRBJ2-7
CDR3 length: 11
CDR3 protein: ASSARGSHEQY

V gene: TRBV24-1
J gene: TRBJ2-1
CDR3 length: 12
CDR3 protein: ATSDPTSGGTQF

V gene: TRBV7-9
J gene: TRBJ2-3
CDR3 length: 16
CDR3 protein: ASSLVGRAGGTTDTQY

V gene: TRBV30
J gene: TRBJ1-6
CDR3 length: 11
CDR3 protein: AWSEAYNSPLH

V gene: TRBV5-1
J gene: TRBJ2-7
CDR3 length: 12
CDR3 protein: ASSLGSGTNEQY

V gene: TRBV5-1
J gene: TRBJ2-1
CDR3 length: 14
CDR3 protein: ASRSRGTGYGNEQF

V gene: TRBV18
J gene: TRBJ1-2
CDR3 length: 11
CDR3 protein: ASSSTGIYGYT

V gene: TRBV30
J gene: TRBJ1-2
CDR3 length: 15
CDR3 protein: AWSAPFFVRVGYGYT

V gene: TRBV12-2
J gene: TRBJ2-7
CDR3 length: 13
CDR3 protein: ASRTSRGYSYEQY

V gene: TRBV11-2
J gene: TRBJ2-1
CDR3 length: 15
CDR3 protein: ASTSVGGATDYNEQF

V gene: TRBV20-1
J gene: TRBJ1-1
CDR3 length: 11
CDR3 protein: SASGRAHTEAF

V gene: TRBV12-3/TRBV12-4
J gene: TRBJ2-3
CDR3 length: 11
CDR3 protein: ASRSAGPDTQY

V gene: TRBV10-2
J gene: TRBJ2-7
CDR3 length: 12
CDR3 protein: ASLGGLNSYEQY

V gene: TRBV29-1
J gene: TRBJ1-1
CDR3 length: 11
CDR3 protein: SVARQGGTEAF